These 32 T cell receptor beta chains originate from one sample sequenced in a study of blood T cell repertoires in COVID-19. The method was immunoSEQ multiplex PCR; TCRdb's version includes in-frame clones alone and lacks a portion of them. This table has 150,000 or so clones, roughly 89% appearing once. The sequenced sample was peripheral blood. The source is a man in his fifties with acute or convalescent COVID-19.

This clone was seen once. The chain links TRBV7-9 to TRBJ2-2; tentative D call: TRBD1 (5 bases). The CDR3 covers 16 residues. The V and J ends lost 5 bases and 8 bases respectively, with 21 bases between them. Germline assignment: CDR1 SEHNR and CDR2 FQNEAQ (reference sequence). CDR3 loop: CASSHRQITVIGELFF. In DNA form, the CDR3 reads TGTGCCAGCAGCCACCGACAGATCACCGTTATTGGGGAGCTGTTTTTT. Filled out from reference TRBV7-9 and TRBJ2-2, the complete variable domain reads DTGVSQNPRHKITKRGQNVTFRCDPISEHNRLYWYRQTLGQGPEFLTYFQNEAQLEKSRLLSDRFSAERPKGSFSTLEIQRTEQGDSAMYLCASSHRQITVIGELFFGEGSRLTVL.

The sample holds one count of this clone. The chain joins TRBV15 to TRBJ2-5; possible D gene TRBD1, 5 bases. This CDR3 comprises 13 residues. The germline CDR1 and CDR2 sequences are LNHNV and YYDKDF (reference sequence). The germline V and J ends were trimmed by 0 bases and 7 bases, with 9 bases remaining between them. The CDR3: CATSREGERTQYF. In DNA form, the CDR3 reads TGTGCCACCAGCAGAGAAGGGGAAAGGACCCAGTACTTC.

The V call is TRBV28, the J call TRBJ1-2, with TRBD1 matching over 8 bases. The V gene end was trimmed by 2 bases and the J gene end by 0 bases; junction bases not matched to a gene: 2. From germline, CDR1 is MDHEN and CDR2 SYDVKM. The CDR3 totals 15 residues. CDR3 coding DNA: TGTGCCAGCAGTTTAACACAGGGGGCTAACTATGGCTACACCTTC. This codes for CASSLTQGANYGYTF.

The chain recombines TRBV19 with TRBJ1-2; TRBD1 is a possible D gene (6 bases). From germline, CDR1 is LNHDA and CDR2 SQIVND (reference sequence). The CDR3 runs 14 residues. V was cut by 1 base and J by 7 bases, with 13 bases left in between. CDR3 amino acids: CASSIATGSGGYTF. CDR3 nucleotides: TGTGCCAGTAGTATAGCCACAGGGTCTGGTGGCTACACCTTC. Looking up the rest from reference TRBV19 and TRBJ1-2 gives the full variable domain: DGGITQSPKYLFRKEGQNVTLSCEQNLNHDAMYWYRQDPGQGLRLIYYSQIVNDFQKGDIAEGYSVSREKKESFPLTVTSAQKNPTAFYLCASSIATGSGGYTFGSGTRLTVV.

This clone has a single count. The chain links TRBV6-5 to TRBJ1-5; 10 nucleotides align to TRBD1. Germline-derived CDR1 and CDR2 are MNHEY and SVGAGI. The junction had 4 bases not matched to a gene; V was cut back by 6 bases and J by 2 bases. The CDR3 is 15 amino acids. The CDR3 loop is CASSRDRGGNQPQHF. The CDR3 DNA is TGTGCCAGCAGCCGGGACAGGGGAGGCAATCAGCCCCAGCATTTT.

This rearrangement joins TRBV5-5 to TRBJ2-2; TRBD2 matches at 15 bases. Germline CDR1 reads SGHKS; CDR2 reads YYEKEE (reference sequence). V lost 4 bases and J lost 7; bases outside the gene matches: 8. CDR3 size: 17 residues. DNA for the CDR3: TGTGCCAGCAGCGGGGGACTAGCGGGAGGTCGGGACGGGGAGCTGTTTTTT. This sequence encodes CASSGGLAGGRDGELFF.

The rearrangement links TRBV29-1 to TRBJ1-1; D not certain. Trimming took 6 bases from V and 1 from J, leaving 6 bases between them. Germline loops: CDR1 SQVTM, CDR2 ANQGSEA. This CDR3 is built from 11 residues. The CDR3 sequence: CSVYRNTEAFF. In DNA form, the CDR3 reads TGCAGCGTGTACAGGAACACTGAAGCTTTCTTT. Complete variable domain (other parts from reference TRBV29-1 and TRBJ1-1): SAVISQKPSRDICQRGTSLTIQCQVDSQVTMMFWYRQQPGQSLTLIATANQGSEATYESGFVIDKFPISRPNLTFSTLTVSNMSPEDSSIYLCSVYRNTEAFFGQGTRLTVV.

In this sample, this clone turned up a few times. This chain joins TRBV28 and TRBJ1-2, with D hard to call. The CDR3 is 11 amino acids. Germline V CDR1 and CDR2: MDHEN, SYDVKM. V was cut by 6 bases and J by 7 bases, with 9 bases left in between. This CDR3 is CASRRSFGYTF. CDR3 in DNA: TGTGCCAGCAGACGGTCTTTTGGCTACACCTTC.

The chain is built from TRBV5-1 and TRBJ1-1, with 9 bases aligning to TRBD1. Germline V gene sequence: CDR1 SGHRS, CDR2 YFSETQ. V lost 4 bases to trimming and J lost 6 bases; unmatched junction nucleotides: 13. CDR3 length: 16 amino acids. CDR3 amino acids: CASSPGQGPILAEAFF. The CDR3, as DNA: TGCGCCAGCAGCCCCGGACAGGGGCCGATTCTTGCTGAAGCTTTCTTT.

This rearrangement joins TRBV7-3 to TRBJ2-1, with 9 bases lining up with TRBD2. The J segment lost 10 bases and the V segment lost 1 base, leaving 2 bases of the junction unmatched. The CDR3 is made up of 13 amino acids. Germline V gene sequence: CDR1 SGHTA, CDR2 FQGTGA. Here the CDR3 reads CASSLITSGEQFF. CDR3 DNA: TGTGCCAGCAGCTTAATAACTAGCGGGGAGCAGTTCTTC.

A few counts support this clone. The chain joins TRBV19 to TRBJ2-7, with D perhaps TRBD1 (5 bases). The CDR3 contains 13 residues. CDR1 and CDR2 (germline): LNHDA, SQIVND (reference sequence). V lost 3 bases and J lost 7, with 13 bases in between. The CDR3 region has the DNA TGTGCCAGTAGTATCGTAGGGGCAGGGGAGCAGTACTTC. It yields the protein CASSIVGAGEQYF.

The CDR3 reads CASSIPTGDEKLFF. The CDR3 nucleotides are TGTGCCAGTAGTATACCCACAGGGGATGAAAAACTGTTTTTT. The chain joins TRBV19 to TRBJ1-4; 7 bases align to TRBD1. J was trimmed by 6 bases and V by 2 bases; bases with no gene match: 3. Germline values: CDR1 LNHDA, CDR2 SQIVND (reference sequence). The CDR3 contains 14 residues. Supplemented by reference TRBV19 and TRBJ1-4, the full variable domain reads DGGITQSPKYLFRKEGQNVTLSCEQNLNHDAMYWYRQDPGQGLRLIYYSQIVNDFQKGDIAEGYSVSREKKESFPLTVTSAQKNPTAFYLCASSIPTGDEKLFFGSGTQLSVL.

CDR3 bases: TGTGCCATCAGTGTGAGTGACTGGAACACCGGGGAGCTGTTTTTT. It codes for CAISVSDWNTGELFF. The chain employs TRBV10-3 and TRBJ2-2, with D uncertain. The V end was cut by 4 bases, the J end by 1 base, with 10 bases between. The CDR3 spans 15 residues. In germline, CDR1 is ENHRY, CDR2 SYGVKD.

This rearrangement joins TRBV28 to TRBJ2-1; 8 positions match TRBD2. The trim removed 10 bases at V and 7 bases at J, leaving 9 bases unmatched. The germline CDR1 and CDR2 sequences are MDHEN and SYDVKM. The CDR3 spans 13 residues. CDR3 amino acids: CATGGAGVNEQFF. The CDR3 region has the DNA TGTGCCACCGGGGGGGCAGGGGTGAATGAGCAGTTCTTC.

The chain employs TRBV24-1 and TRBJ1-2, with a tentative D call TRBD1 (6 bases). V was cut by 7 bases and J by 4 bases, with 12 bases left in between. The CDR3 length is 13 residues. Looked up from germline, CDR1 is KGHDR and CDR2 is SFDVKD. The CDR3 region has the DNA TGTGCCACCAGCAACAGGGCGGGCTATGGCTACACCTTC. This translates into CATSNRAGYGYTF.

This clone was recorded only once. V usage is TRBV7-2 and J usage is TRBJ1-5; 8 positions match TRBD1. After removal of 4 bases from V and 2 bases from J, the junction contained 4 bases not matched to a gene. The length of the CDR3 is 15 residues. Per the germline V gene, CDR1 is SGHTA and CDR2 is FQGNSA. Here the CDR3 reads CASSSMTGGNQPQHF. The CDR3 region has the DNA TGTGCCAGCAGCTCCATGACAGGGGGCAATCAGCCCCAGCATTTT.

The CDR3 spells CASSPDTNGGNTIYF. CDR3 nucleotides: TGTGCCAGCTCACCGGACACCAACGGGGGAAACACCATATATTTT. The chain has TRBV18 and TRBJ1-3, with D possibly TRBD1 on 5 matching bases. V lost 3 bases to trimming and J lost 4 bases, with 13 bases between them. The CDR3 consists of 15 residues. From germline, CDR1 is KGHSH and CDR2 LQKENI.

This clone came up once. This chain links TRBV7-2 with TRBJ1-2, with D perhaps matching TRBD1 (6 bases). The CDR3 contains 13 residues. CDR1 is SGHTA and CDR2 is FQGNSA in the germline V gene. V lost 4 bases and J 4 bases, leaving 10 bases between the germline ends. DNA for the CDR3: TGTGCCAGCAGCTCTGGACAGCGCTATGGCTACACCTTC. Encoded protein: CASSSGQRYGYTF.

This chain links TRBV20-1 with TRBJ1-2; tentative D call: TRBD1 (6 bases). Germline CDR1 is DFQATT and CDR2 is SNEGSKA (reference sequence). This CDR3 contains 11 residues. The ends were cut back, 8 bases at V and 4 bases at J, with 11 bases in the middle. CDR3 coding DNA: TGCAGTACAGGGCAACTCTATGGCTACACCTTC. This translates into CSTGQLYGYTF.

The chain couples TRBV5-1 to TRBJ2-5; D is possibly TRBD2 (5 bases). CDR1 and CDR2 from the germline V gene are SGHRS and YFSETQ. V lost 3 bases to trimming and J lost 7 bases, with 10 bases between them. This CDR3 spans 12 amino acids. This CDR3 is CASSSDYGTQYF. The CDR3 region has the DNA TGCGCCAGCAGCTCAGACTACGGGACCCAGTACTTC.

This chain links TRBV11-2 with TRBJ1-4; maybe TRBD1 (5 bases). Trimming removed 5 bases from V and 10 bases from J, with 14 bases in between. Germline V gene data show CDR1 as SGHAT and CDR2 as FQNNGV. CDR3 length: 13 residues. Here the CDR3 DNA reads TGTGCCAGCAGCCGGGGGAGGGGCGGAAAACTGTTTTTT. This translates into CASSRGRGGKLFF. Variable domain in full (rest from reference TRBV11-2 and TRBJ1-4): EAGVAQSPRYKIIEKRQSVAFWCNPISGHATLYWYQQILGQGPKLLIQFQNNGVVDDSQLPKDRFSAERLKGVDSTLKIQPAKLEDSAVYLCASSRGRGGKLFFGSGTQLSVL.

This rearrangement joins TRBV5-1 to TRBJ2-7, with a possible D match to TRBD2 (6 bases). The germline V gene has CDR1 SGHRS and CDR2 YFSETQ. Trimming took 4 bases from V and 2 from J, leaving 13 bases between them. The CDR3 has 14 residues. The CDR3 coding sequence is TGCGCCAGCAGCCCGCCAGGAGGGACCTACGAGCAGTACTTC. Amino acid sequence: CASSPPGGTYEQYF.

The chain uses TRBV27 and TRBJ2-1, with 12 bases matching TRBD2. This CDR3 is built from 20 residues. Germline V gene data show CDR1 as MNHEY and CDR2 as SMNVEV (reference sequence). After removal of 5 bases from V and 0 bases from J, the junction contained 14 bases not matched to a gene. The CDR3 sequence: CASSVRTSGTFASSYNEQFF. CDR3 nucleotide sequence: TGTGCCAGCAGTGTAAGGACTAGCGGGACCTTCGCCAGCTCCTACAATGAGCAGTTCTTC.

This chain's CDR3 is CASSSGQEGEETQYF. The DNA of the CDR3 is TGCGCCAGCAGCTCGGGACAGGAGGGGGAAGAGACCCAGTACTTC. The chain carries TRBV5-1 and TRBJ2-5; TRBD1 aligns across 8 bases. The length of the CDR3 is 15 residues. Trimming took 3 bases from V and 3 from J; bases not matched to a gene: 7. CDR1 and CDR2 from the germline V gene are SGHRS and YFSETQ.

The V and J genes are TRBV7-3 and TRBJ2-6; no definite D call. CDR3 length: 15 amino acids. Per the germline V gene, CDR1 is SGHTA and CDR2 is FQGTGA. The ends were cut back, 5 bases at V and 0 bases at J, with 8 bases in the middle. As DNA, the CDR3 is TGTGCCAGCAGCCCAACGGGCTCTGGGGCCAACGTCCTGACTTTC. Its translation: CASSPTGSGANVLTF.

The chain has TRBV3-1 (or the pseudogene TRBV3-2) and TRBJ1-4; D remains ambiguous. This CDR3 has 15 amino acids. Trimming shortened V by 2 bases and J by 2 bases, and 9 bases separated the two germline ends. CDR1 and CDR2 (germline): LGHDT, YNNKEL (reference sequence). The CDR3 loop reads CASSQRWQTNEKLFF. CDR3 nucleotides: TGTGCCAGCAGCCAACGCTGGCAGACTAATGAAAAACTGTTTTTT.

The rearrangement joins TRBV28 to TRBJ1-3, with TRBD1 matching over 7 bases. The V gene end was trimmed by 5 bases and the J gene end by 0 bases; junction bases not matched to a gene: 4. CDR1 MDHEN and CDR2 SYDVKM come from the germline V gene. The CDR3 loop spans 15 amino acids. The DNA for the CDR3 is TGTGCCAGCAGTGCAGGACAGGTCTCTGGAAACACCATATATTTT. It codes for CASSAGQVSGNTIYF.

The genes are TRBV10-3 and TRBJ2-7, with 12 nucleotides matching TRBD2. CDR1 and CDR2 (germline): ENHRY, SYGVKD. The length of the CDR3 is 14 residues. V gave up 3 bases and J gave up 5 bases; unmatched junction bases: 2. The DNA for the CDR3 is TGTGCCATCAGTGAACTAGCGGGGGGCAACGAGCAGTACGTC. Amino acids: CAISELAGGNEQYV.

This clone has just one count. The rearrangement links TRBV2 to TRBJ1-2; tentative D call: TRBD1 (5 bases). The V gene's germline CDR1 is SNHLY and CDR2 FYNNEI. V gave up 2 bases and J gave up 2 bases, with 9 bases separating them. CDR3 length: 14 amino acids. CDR3 sequence (DNA): TGTGCCAGCAGTGAACAGGGAACAAACTATGGCTACACCTTC. Translation gives CASSEQGTNYGYTF.

The CDR3 loop is CAWGTGFNYGYTF. The CDR3, as DNA: TGTGCCTGGGGGACAGGGTTTAACTATGGCTACACCTTC. V gene TRBV30 combines with J gene TRBJ1-2, with 9 bases fitting TRBD1. V trimming: 5 bases; J trimming: 1 base; junction bases outside the gene matches: 2. Germline CDR1 GTSNPN, CDR2 SVGIG (reference sequence). The CDR3 has 13 amino acids.

This chain links TRBV19 with TRBJ1-5, with D tentatively TRBD1 (5 bases). Germline loops: CDR1 LNHDA, CDR2 SQIVND (reference sequence). The CDR3 contains 13 residues. Deletions cut 6 bases from V and 5 bases from J, with 11 bases between. CDR3 residues: CASSSDIYQPQHF. As DNA, the CDR3 is TGTGCCAGTAGCTCGGACATCTATCAGCCCCAGCATTTT.

The J gene is TRBJ1-4, the V gene TRBV19, with 7 bases lining up with TRBD1. The germline V gene has CDR1 LNHDA and CDR2 SQIVND (reference sequence). The CDR3 covers 14 residues. V shed 5 bases and J 4 bases; nucleotides not matched to a gene: 4. The CDR3 region has the DNA TGTGCCAGTAGTCGACAGGGAAATAATGAAAAACTGTTTTTT. Protein product: CASSRQGNNEKLFF.